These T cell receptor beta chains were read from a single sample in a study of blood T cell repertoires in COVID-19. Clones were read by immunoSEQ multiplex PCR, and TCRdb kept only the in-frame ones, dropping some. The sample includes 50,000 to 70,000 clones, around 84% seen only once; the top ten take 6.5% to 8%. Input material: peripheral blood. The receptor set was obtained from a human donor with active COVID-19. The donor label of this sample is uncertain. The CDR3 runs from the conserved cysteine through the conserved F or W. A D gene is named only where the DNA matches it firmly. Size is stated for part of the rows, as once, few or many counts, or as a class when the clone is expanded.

cdr3_aa: CATSRVGRELFF
cdr3_nt: TGTGCCACCAGCAGAGTCGGTAGGGAGCTGTTTTTT
clone_size: .
v_call: TRBV15
j_call: TRBJ2-2
d_call: .

cdr3_aa: CASSQDPAGEQYF
cdr3_nt: TGCGCCAGCAGCCAAGACCCCGCCGGCGAGCAGTACTTC
clone_size: .
v_call: TRBV4-3
j_call: TRBJ2-7
d_call: .

cdr3_aa: CSVEGPGVVDYGYTF
cdr3_nt: TGCAGCGTTGAAGGCCCTGGAGTTGTCGACTATGGCTACACCTTC
clone_size: once
v_call: TRBV29-1
j_call: TRBJ1-2
d_call: .

cdr3_aa: CASSLVSGTGDNEQFF
cdr3_nt: TGTGCCAGCAGCTTAGTTTCTGGGACAGGTGACAATGAGCAGTTCTTC
clone_size: .
v_call: TRBV7-8
j_call: TRBJ2-1
d_call: TRBD1

cdr3_aa: CASSLNTGLNEQFF
cdr3_nt: TGTGCCAGCAGCTTAAACACAGGGCTCAATGAGCAGTTCTTC
clone_size: many
v_call: TRBV7-3
j_call: TRBJ2-1
d_call: .

cdr3_aa: CASSQDIGQFLDTQYF
cdr3_nt: TGTGCCAGCAGCCAAGATATTGGACAGTTTTTAGATACGCAGTATTTT
clone_size: .
v_call: TRBV3-1/TRBV3-2
j_call: TRBJ2-3
d_call: .

cdr3_aa: CASSPRGDTEAFF
cdr3_nt: TGTGCCAGCTCACCACGTGGAGACACTGAAGCTTTCTTT
clone_size: .
v_call: TRBV18
j_call: TRBJ1-1
d_call: .

cdr3_aa: CASSDTGEEGYTF
cdr3_nt: TGTGCCAGCAGTGATACCGGTGAGGAGGGCTACACCTTC
clone_size: .
v_call: TRBV25-1
j_call: TRBJ1-2
d_call: .

cdr3_aa: CASSHGLFTVNEQFF
cdr3_nt: TGCGCCAGCAGCCATGGGCTTTTCACAGTCAATGAGCAGTTCTTC
clone_size: .
v_call: TRBV4-1
j_call: TRBJ2-1
d_call: .

cdr3_aa: CASSQERGTRDTQYF
cdr3_nt: TGTGCCAGCAGCCAAGAACGGGGGACGAGGGATACGCAGTATTTT
clone_size: .
v_call: TRBV4-2
j_call: TRBJ2-3
d_call: .

cdr3_aa: CAGTGKAGELFF
cdr3_nt: TGTGCCGGGACAGGGAAGGCCGGGGAGCTGTTTTTT
clone_size: .
v_call: TRBV30
j_call: TRBJ2-2
d_call: TRBD1

cdr3_aa: CASSREQGRSPLHF
cdr3_nt: TGTGCCAGCAGCAGAGAACAGGGGCGCTCACCCCTCCACTTT
clone_size: few
v_call: TRBV7-9
j_call: TRBJ1-6
d_call: TRBD1

cdr3_aa: CASSYRESETQYF
cdr3_nt: TGTGCCAGCAGTTACCGGGAGTCTGAGACCCAGTACTTC
clone_size: few
v_call: TRBV6-2/TRBV6-3
j_call: TRBJ2-5
d_call: .

cdr3_aa: CASSPSGRTYNEQFF
cdr3_nt: TGTGCCAGCAGCCCTAGCGGGAGGACCTACAATGAGCAGTTCTTC
clone_size: .
v_call: TRBV5-4
j_call: TRBJ2-1
d_call: TRBD2

cdr3_aa: CASSLGRGGGTDTQYF
cdr3_nt: TGTGCCAGCAGCTTAGGGCGCGGGGGCGGCACAGATACGCAGTATTTT
clone_size: .
v_call: TRBV11-2
j_call: TRBJ2-3
d_call: .

cdr3_aa: CATGQLNTEAFF
cdr3_nt: TGTGCCACGGGACAGCTTAACACTGAAGCTTTCTTT
clone_size: .
v_call: TRBV7-9
j_call: TRBJ1-1
d_call: TRBD1

cdr3_aa: CASSLTGGEGYTF
cdr3_nt: TGCGCCAGCAGCTTGACAGGGGGTGAAGGCTACACCTTC
clone_size: .
v_call: TRBV5-1
j_call: TRBJ1-2
d_call: TRBD1

cdr3_aa: CASSLDYFTGELFF
cdr3_nt: TGTGCCAGCAGTTTAGACTATTTCACCGGGGAGCTGTTTTTT
clone_size: .
v_call: TRBV27
j_call: TRBJ2-2
d_call: .

cdr3_aa: CASSPKPTSGRPETQYF
cdr3_nt: TGTGCCAGCAGCCCAAAACCAACTAGCGGGAGGCCGGAGACCCAGTACTTC
clone_size: once
v_call: TRBV7-3
j_call: TRBJ2-5
d_call: TRBD2

cdr3_aa: CASSNRPPDTQYF
cdr3_nt: TGTGCCAGCAGTAACAGGCCCCCAGATACGCAGTATTTT
clone_size: .
v_call: TRBV6-5
j_call: TRBJ2-3
d_call: .

cdr3_aa: CASSLAGYGYTF
cdr3_nt: TGTGCCAGCAGTTTAGCAGGCTATGGCTACACCTTC
clone_size: .
v_call: TRBV28
j_call: TRBJ1-2
d_call: .

cdr3_aa: CASSPTGTYGYTF
cdr3_nt: TGTGCCAGTAGTCCCACAGGGACCTATGGCTACACCTTC
clone_size: few
v_call: TRBV19
j_call: TRBJ1-2
d_call: .

cdr3_aa: CASSLQILTGELFF
cdr3_nt: TGCGCCAGCAGCTTGCAGATTCTGACCGGGGAGCTGTTTTTT
clone_size: .
v_call: TRBV5-1
j_call: TRBJ2-2
d_call: .

cdr3_aa: CASSPTGSGQTQYF
cdr3_nt: TGTGCCAGTAGTCCAACAGGGAGTGGGCAGACCCAGTACTTC
clone_size: .
v_call: TRBV19
j_call: TRBJ2-5
d_call: .

cdr3_aa: CASSYGGEANQPQHF
cdr3_nt: TGTGCCAGCAGTTATGGAGGGGAGGCCAATCAGCCCCAGCATTTT
clone_size: .
v_call: TRBV6-2/TRBV6-3
j_call: TRBJ1-5
d_call: .

cdr3_aa: CASSGQGAGGYTF
cdr3_nt: TGTGCCAGCAGTGGACAGGGGGCAGGAGGCTACACCTTC
clone_size: .
v_call: TRBV12-3/TRBV12-4
j_call: TRBJ1-2
d_call: TRBD1

cdr3_aa: CAWRAQGSGNTIYF
cdr3_nt: TGTGCCTGGAGGGCACAGGGGTCTGGAAACACCATATATTTT
clone_size: once
v_call: TRBV30
j_call: TRBJ1-3
d_call: TRBD1

cdr3_aa: CASTIGTSTEQYF
cdr3_nt: TGTGCCAGCACCATCGGGACTAGCACCGAGCAGTACTTC
clone_size: .
v_call: TRBV6-6
j_call: TRBJ2-7
d_call: TRBD2

cdr3_aa: CASSFGQGGDNSPLHF
cdr3_nt: TGCGCCAGCAGCTTTGGGCAGGGAGGAGATAATTCACCCCTCCACTTT
clone_size: .
v_call: TRBV5-1
j_call: TRBJ1-6
d_call: .

cdr3_aa: CASSPSAGDEQYF
cdr3_nt: TGTGCCAGCTCACCATCGGCCGGGGACGAGCAGTACTTC
clone_size: .
v_call: TRBV18
j_call: TRBJ2-7
d_call: .

cdr3_aa: CASSYGGREAAYEQYF
cdr3_nt: TGTGCCAGCAGTTACGGAGGGCGGGAGGCCGCCTACGAGCAGTACTTC
clone_size: .
v_call: TRBV6-2/TRBV6-3
j_call: TRBJ2-7
d_call: TRBD2

cdr3_aa: CASSPGVLGTEAFF
cdr3_nt: TGTGCCAGCAGCCCCGGGGTATTGGGCACTGAAGCTTTCTTT
clone_size: .
v_call: TRBV7-3
j_call: TRBJ1-1
d_call: .

cdr3_aa: CASRGIQGDNYEKLFF
cdr3_nt: TGTGCCAGCAGGGGGATACAGGGAGATAATTATGAAAAACTGTTTTTT
clone_size: .
v_call: TRBV27
j_call: TRBJ1-4
d_call: .

cdr3_aa: CAWSRQGAYGYTF
cdr3_nt: TGTGCCTGGAGTCGACAGGGCGCATATGGCTACACCTTC
clone_size: .
v_call: TRBV30
j_call: TRBJ1-2
d_call: TRBD1

cdr3_aa: CASSLRGNYEQYF
cdr3_nt: TGTGCCAGCAGTCTCAGGGGGAACTACGAGCAGTACTTC
clone_size: .
v_call: TRBV12-3/TRBV12-4
j_call: TRBJ2-7
d_call: TRBD1

cdr3_aa: CASSQDGDNNQPQHF
cdr3_nt: TGCGCCAGCAGCCAAGATGGGGACAACAATCAGCCCCAGCATTTT
clone_size: .
v_call: TRBV4-3
j_call: TRBJ1-5
d_call: .

cdr3_aa: CASSYPVLAERDTGELFF
cdr3_nt: TGTGCCAGCAGCTACCCCGTACTAGCTGAGCGGGACACCGGGGAGCTGTTTTTT
clone_size: few
v_call: TRBV7-8
j_call: TRBJ2-2
d_call: .

cdr3_aa: CASSYGGNYGYTF
cdr3_nt: TGTGCCAGCAGTTATGGAGGGAACTATGGCTACACCTTC
clone_size: few
v_call: TRBV6-2/TRBV6-3
j_call: TRBJ1-2
d_call: .

cdr3_aa: CASNDKNSYNEQFF
cdr3_nt: TGTGCCAGTAACGACAAAAACTCCTACAATGAGCAGTTCTTC
clone_size: .
v_call: TRBV19
j_call: TRBJ2-1
d_call: .

cdr3_aa: CASSLSGNTIYF
cdr3_nt: TGTGCCAGCAGCTTGTCGGGAAACACCATATATTTT
clone_size: .
v_call: TRBV7-9
j_call: TRBJ1-3
d_call: .

cdr3_aa: CAISATEYEAFF
cdr3_nt: TGTGCCATCAGTGCGACAGAATATGAAGCTTTCTTT
clone_size: .
v_call: TRBV10-3
j_call: TRBJ1-1
d_call: .

cdr3_aa: CASSYTGTPPTDTQYF
cdr3_nt: TGTGCCAGCAGTTACACGGGGACTCCCCCCACAGATACGCAGTATTTT
clone_size: .
v_call: TRBV6-5
j_call: TRBJ2-3
d_call: .

cdr3_aa: CASSLELTGITEQFF
cdr3_nt: TGCGCCAGCAGCTTGGAGTTGACAGGGATAACTGAGCAGTTCTTC
clone_size: .
v_call: TRBV5-1
j_call: TRBJ2-1
d_call: TRBD1

cdr3_aa: CASSSSGVSTDTQYF
cdr3_nt: TGCGCCAGCAGCTCCAGCGGGGTTAGCACAGATACGCAGTATTTT
clone_size: .
v_call: TRBV5-1
j_call: TRBJ2-3
d_call: TRBD2

cdr3_aa: CASSVDTRATGNTIYF
cdr3_nt: TGTGCCAGCAGCGTAGATACCAGGGCAACTGGAAACACCATATATTTT
clone_size: .
v_call: TRBV9
j_call: TRBJ1-3
d_call: .

cdr3_aa: CASRVIYRDNYGYTF
cdr3_nt: TGTGCAAGTCGCGTAATCTACAGAGATAACTATGGCTACACCTTC
clone_size: .
v_call: TRBV12-2
j_call: TRBJ1-2
d_call: .

cdr3_aa: CASSYVRGRGHNEQFF
cdr3_nt: TGTGCCAGCAGTTACGTGAGGGGGAGAGGGCACAATGAGCAGTTCTTC
clone_size: .
v_call: TRBV6-2/TRBV6-3
j_call: TRBJ2-1
d_call: .

cdr3_aa: CASSVATGGFQETQYF
cdr3_nt: TGTGCCAGCAGCGTAGCTACCGGGGGGTTCCAAGAGACCCAGTACTTC
clone_size: few
v_call: TRBV9
j_call: TRBJ2-5
d_call: TRBD2

cdr3_aa: CASSPSGGGVNTEAFF
cdr3_nt: TGTGCCAGCAGCCCTTCGGGAGGGGGAGTGAACACTGAAGCTTTCTTT
clone_size: .
v_call: TRBV2
j_call: TRBJ1-1
d_call: .

cdr3_aa: CASGPTGREGQHF
cdr3_nt: TGTGCTAGTGGTCCCACGGGCCGAGAGGGCCAGCATTTT
clone_size: once
v_call: TRBV12-5
j_call: TRBJ1-5
d_call: .

cdr3_aa: CASSVASGFTDTQYF
cdr3_nt: TGTGCCAGCAGCGTAGCTAGCGGGTTCACAGATACGCAGTATTTT
clone_size: .
v_call: TRBV9
j_call: TRBJ2-3
d_call: TRBD2

cdr3_aa: CASSLGAGSDGYTF
cdr3_nt: TGTGCCAGCAGCTTAGGAGCGGGGTCGGATGGCTACACCTTC
clone_size: .
v_call: TRBV7-9
j_call: TRBJ1-2
d_call: .

cdr3_aa: CASSYSPANYGYTF
cdr3_nt: TGTGCCAGCAGTTATTCTCCAGCTAACTATGGCTACACCTTC
clone_size: .
v_call: TRBV27
j_call: TRBJ1-2
d_call: .

cdr3_aa: CAWSDTGSGNTIYF
cdr3_nt: TGTGCCTGGAGCGACACAGGCTCTGGAAACACCATATATTTT
clone_size: .
v_call: TRBV30
j_call: TRBJ1-3
d_call: .

cdr3_aa: CASSIRPSQTGQYEQYF
cdr3_nt: TGTGCCAGCAGCATACGACCCTCCCAGACAGGGCAGTACGAGCAGTACTTC
clone_size: .
v_call: TRBV9
j_call: TRBJ2-7
d_call: TRBD1

cdr3_aa: CASSRAWDRGPQPQHF
cdr3_nt: TGTGCCAGCAGCCGAGCGTGGGACAGGGGTCCTCAGCCCCAGCATTTT
clone_size: few
v_call: TRBV28
j_call: TRBJ1-5
d_call: TRBD1

cdr3_aa: CASSYDAGGLKDTQYF
cdr3_nt: TGTGCCAGCAGTTACGATGCGGGGGGGCTGAAAGATACGCAGTATTTT
clone_size: .
v_call: TRBV6-5
j_call: TRBJ2-3
d_call: TRBD2

cdr3_aa: CASSVLERELNQPQHF
cdr3_nt: TGTGCCAGTAGTGTTCTTGAGAGGGAACTCAATCAGCCCCAGCATTTT
clone_size: few
v_call: TRBV19
j_call: TRBJ1-5
d_call: .

cdr3_aa: CASSIQVSYEQYF
cdr3_nt: TGTGCCAGCAGTATACAGGTATCCTACGAGCAGTACTTC
clone_size: once
v_call: TRBV12-3/TRBV12-4
j_call: TRBJ2-7
d_call: .

cdr3_aa: CASIGTGTYEQYF
cdr3_nt: TGTGCCAGCATTGGGACAGGAACCTACGAGCAGTACTTC
clone_size: .
v_call: TRBV2
j_call: TRBJ2-7
d_call: TRBD1